The T cell receptor (beta chain) described here comes from a study of Graves' ophthalmopathy and Graves' hyperthyroidism. Whole-study findings and limits: The model reached 70.59% sensitivity and about 72% specificity for predicting ophthalmopathy progression.

Cases classed as stable hyperthyroidism had no ophthalmopathy within 18 months of follow-up. What supplied the PBMCs was roughly 9.7 ml of fresh peripheral blood. V gave up 1 base and J gave up 6 bases, with 15 bases separating them. This CDR3 is built from 16 residues. The germline V gene has CDR1 MGHRA and CDR2 YSYEKL. The authors amplified TCR beta CDR3 regions, and they did so from RNA transcripts for repertoire sequencing. Scientists carried out first-round RT-PCR using HTBI primers and then a second-round multiplex PCR. TCRdb recomputed calls from the multiplex PCR reads with MiXCR, one row per CDR3 protein. Seen here are about 620,000 distinct CDR3 sequences, roughly 20% observed once, and the top ten hold roughly 7.4%. As concerns this clonotype: Its antigen is undetermined.

This TCR derives from a woman aged 18 to 35 with stable Graves' hyperthyroidism. Some clones in this sample may be carry-over from other donors' samples. Source material: peripheral blood. The chain uses TRBV4-1 and TRBJ2-2; D remains unclear. Written as DNA, the CDR3 is TGCGCCAGCAGCCAAGTTCTATACGGGTTGGCCGGGGAGCTGTTTTTT. It encodes CASSQVLYGLAGELFF.